Below, one T cell receptor (beta chain) is given with its context. This clonotype was counted many times. Its target antigen remains unknown. Qualities for individual bases were not recorded, and no much larger clone is one base off. For repertoire sequencing, the TCR beta CDR3 regions were amplified from RNA transcripts. The first round was an RT-PCR using HTBI primers with the Qiagen OneStep RT-PCR kit, and this first round was followed by a second-round multiplex PCR, then size selection and purification. The libraries underwent paired-end sequencing with 100 bp reads on an Illumina HiSeq2000. As for the original processing: SOAPnuke was used for read processing, and reads with adapters, uncalled bases, a mean Phred below 15, or no exact constant-primer or identifier match were discarded. High-quality paired reads were merged with COPE v1.2.5. Each unique nucleotide sequence was treated as a clonotype, and MiTCR v1.1 was used to align the clonotypes to the IMGT TRB V, D and J references. Analysis was restricted to V-J combinations with a frequency above 0.0001, which covered approximately 99% of repertoires. For each V-J combination, a TCR clonal expansion and chaos score was defined as F50 clonal expansion divided by the chaos observed in the TCRdist matrix. Welch's t-statistics and random forest were used to reduce features to 13 V-J combinations, which were fed into a naive Bayes classifier. The similarity between thyroid and blood repertoires was quantified using the Morisita-Horn index. Using fastp at Q25 and MiXCR, TCRdb reprocessed the public reads and kept productive beta chains. Each record represents a unique CDR3 protein, reported with the most common genes and DNA among its rows. Clone size and V and J calls follow TCRdb, not the original study. The sample data list more than 300,000 distinct CDR3 sequences, and about a sixth of these were observed just once. The top ten hold 2.4% of the sample.

The data originate from a study of Graves' ophthalmopathy and Graves' hyperthyroidism (dated by TCRdb to 2017 to 2018). With respect to the entire study: Peripheral blood was collected at initial diagnosis, before any treatment. To tell Graves' ophthalmopathy apart from Graves' hyperthyroidism, and to predict which patients would progress to ophthalmopathy, the study relied on TCR beta repertoire signatures. In total, over 130 blood samples were TCR-sequenced: approximately 42 ophthalmopathy, over 70 hyperthyroidism and some 17 hyperthyroidism-to-ophthalmopathy patients. To explore V-J signatures that distinguish ophthalmopathy from hyperthyroidism, a discovery set of 100 patients was enrolled, made up of approximately 45 with ophthalmopathy and roughly 55 with stable hyperthyroidism. An independent validation cohort comprised some 18 hyperthyroidism patients and over 15 patients who later progressed from hyperthyroidism to ophthalmopathy. In over 5 hyperthyroidism patients, the T-cell repertoire of thyroid tissue was compared with the T-cell repertoire of blood. After sampling, hyperthyroidism patients received methimazole starting at 30 mg daily, and ophthalmopathy patients received high-dose intravenous methylprednisolone.

A patient counted as having stable hyperthyroidism if there was no progression to ophthalmopathy within 18 months of follow-up. The hyperthyroidism patients were 18 to 65 years old and newly diagnosed, with a disease duration of less than 2 months. Patients with other autoimmune diseases, uncontrolled infections, pregnancy or lactation were excluded. Diagnosis was based on clinical symptoms, serum thyroxine, TRAb, thyroid ultrasound and orbital computed tomography. Ficoll-Paque density gradient centrifugation was used to isolate PBMCs from approximately 10 ml of fresh peripheral blood. Total RNA was extracted with Trizol reagent and quality-checked on an Agilent 2100 Bioanalyzer. Overall results and qualifications from the work: Sample size was not predetermined statistically, and investigators were not blinded to group allocation. In validation, the model predicted ophthalmopathy progression with about 71% sensitivity and roughly 72% specificity; roughly 11 predicted patients were CT-confirmed with GO in a median of approximately 6.5 months. Among expanded thyroid clonotypes with frequency above 0.001, most also showed up in blood, which suggests that blood repertoires may reflect the thyroid immune response. In cross-validation, the 13-signature model distinguished ophthalmopathy from stable hyperthyroidism with 87.88% sensitivity and around 84% specificity, while in the test set the corresponding values were roughly 80% and 75%.

The germline V gene provides CDR1 LGHNT and CDR2 FRNRAP. The CDR3 spans 13 residues, from the cysteine through the phenylalanine. Solely the CDR3 DNA is kept, with 39 bases framed from the first base. A distance of 15 bases separates the germline ends of V and J, which lose 5 bases and 8 bases respectively. The receptor was derived from an adult woman with stable Graves' hyperthyroidism. Sequencing used peripheral blood. Recombination joined TRBV12-5 with TRBJ1-1; D gene: possibly TRBD1, on 6 matching bases. The nucleotide sequence is TGTGCTAGTGGTAAAGACAGGATCGGCGAAGCTTTCTTT. This encodes CASGKDRIGEAFF.